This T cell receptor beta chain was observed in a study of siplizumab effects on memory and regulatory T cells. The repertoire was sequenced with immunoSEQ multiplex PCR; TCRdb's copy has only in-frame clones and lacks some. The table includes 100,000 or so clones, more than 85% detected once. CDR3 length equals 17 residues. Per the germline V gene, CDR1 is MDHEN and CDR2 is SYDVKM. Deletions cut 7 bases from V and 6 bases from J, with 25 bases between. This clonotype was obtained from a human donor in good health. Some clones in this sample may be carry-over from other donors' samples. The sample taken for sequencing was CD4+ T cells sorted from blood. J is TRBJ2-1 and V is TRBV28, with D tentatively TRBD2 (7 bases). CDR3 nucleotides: TGTGCCAGCACCGTTATGGGGGAGGGGGGGGGTTTCAATGAGCAGTTCTTC. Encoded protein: CASTVMGEGGGFNEQFF.